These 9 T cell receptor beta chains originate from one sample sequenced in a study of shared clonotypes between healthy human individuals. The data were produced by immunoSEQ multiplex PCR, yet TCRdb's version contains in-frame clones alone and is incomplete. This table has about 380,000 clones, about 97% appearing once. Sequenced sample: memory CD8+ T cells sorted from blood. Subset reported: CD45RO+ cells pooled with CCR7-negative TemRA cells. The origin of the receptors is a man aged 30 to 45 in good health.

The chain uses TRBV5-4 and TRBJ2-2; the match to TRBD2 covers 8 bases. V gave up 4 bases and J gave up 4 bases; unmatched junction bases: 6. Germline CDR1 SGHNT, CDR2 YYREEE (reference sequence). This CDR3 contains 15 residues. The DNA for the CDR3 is TGTGCCAGCAGCCTGGGACTAGTTCGCACCGGGGAGCTGTTTTTT. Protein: CASSLGLVRTGELFF.

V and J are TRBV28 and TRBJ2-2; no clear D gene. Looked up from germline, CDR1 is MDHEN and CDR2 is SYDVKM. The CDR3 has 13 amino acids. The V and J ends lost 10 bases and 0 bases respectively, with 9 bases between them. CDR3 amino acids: CATETANTGELFF. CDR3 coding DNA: TGTGCCACCGAGACTGCGAACACCGGGGAGCTGTTTTTT.

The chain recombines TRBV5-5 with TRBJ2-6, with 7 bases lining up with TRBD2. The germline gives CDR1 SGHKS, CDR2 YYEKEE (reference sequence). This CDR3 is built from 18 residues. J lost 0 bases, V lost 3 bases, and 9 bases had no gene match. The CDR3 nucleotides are TGTGCCAGCAGCTCGGGGGTAGCGGGCCTCTCTGGGGCCAACGTCCTGACTTTC. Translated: CASSSGVAGLSGANVLTF.

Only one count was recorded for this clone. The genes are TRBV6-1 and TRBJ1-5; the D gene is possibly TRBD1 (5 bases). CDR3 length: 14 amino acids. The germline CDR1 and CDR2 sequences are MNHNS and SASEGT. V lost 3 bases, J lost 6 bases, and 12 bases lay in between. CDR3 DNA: TGTGCCAGCAGTGATATGACAGTTGGTCAGCCCCAGCATTTT. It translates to CASSDMTVGQPQHF.

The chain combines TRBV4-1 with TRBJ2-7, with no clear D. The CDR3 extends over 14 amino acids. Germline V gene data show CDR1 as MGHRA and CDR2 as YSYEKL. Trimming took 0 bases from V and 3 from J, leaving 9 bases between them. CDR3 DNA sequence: TGCGCCAGCAGCCAAGATTACCTCTACTACGAGCAGTACTTC. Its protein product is CASSQDYLYYEQYF.

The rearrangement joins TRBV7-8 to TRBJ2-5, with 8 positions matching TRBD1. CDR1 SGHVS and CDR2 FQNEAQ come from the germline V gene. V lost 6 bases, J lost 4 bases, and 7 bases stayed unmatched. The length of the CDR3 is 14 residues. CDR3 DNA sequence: TGTGCCAGCAGAAAAGGACAGGGATTAGAGACCCAGTACTTC. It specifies CASRKGQGLETQYF.

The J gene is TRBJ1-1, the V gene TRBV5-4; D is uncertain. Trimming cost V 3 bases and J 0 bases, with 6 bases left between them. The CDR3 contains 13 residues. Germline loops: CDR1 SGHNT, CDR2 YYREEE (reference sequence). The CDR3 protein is CASSWDMNTEAFF. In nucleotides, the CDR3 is TGTGCCAGCAGCTGGGATATGAACACTGAAGCTTTCTTT. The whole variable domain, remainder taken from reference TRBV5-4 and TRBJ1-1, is ETGVTQSPTHLIKTRGQQVTLRCSSQSGHNTVSWYQQALGQGPQFIFQYYREEENGRGNFPPRFSGLQFPNYSSELNVNALELDDSALYLCASSWDMNTEAFFGQGTRLTVV.

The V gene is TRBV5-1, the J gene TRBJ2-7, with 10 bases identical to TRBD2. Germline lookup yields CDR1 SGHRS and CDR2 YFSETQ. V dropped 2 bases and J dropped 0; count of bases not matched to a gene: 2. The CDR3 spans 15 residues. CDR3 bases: TGCGCCAGCAGCTTTCTAGCGGGAGACTCCTACGAGCAGTACTTC. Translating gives CASSFLAGDSYEQYF.

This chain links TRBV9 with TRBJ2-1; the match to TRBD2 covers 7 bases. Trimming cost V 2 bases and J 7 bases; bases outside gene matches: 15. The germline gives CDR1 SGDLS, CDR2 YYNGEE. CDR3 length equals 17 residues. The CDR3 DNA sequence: TGTGCCAGCAGCGTCAGACCAGGCGGCGGGAGAGGAAATGAGCAGTTCTTC. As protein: CASSVRPGGGRGNEQFF.